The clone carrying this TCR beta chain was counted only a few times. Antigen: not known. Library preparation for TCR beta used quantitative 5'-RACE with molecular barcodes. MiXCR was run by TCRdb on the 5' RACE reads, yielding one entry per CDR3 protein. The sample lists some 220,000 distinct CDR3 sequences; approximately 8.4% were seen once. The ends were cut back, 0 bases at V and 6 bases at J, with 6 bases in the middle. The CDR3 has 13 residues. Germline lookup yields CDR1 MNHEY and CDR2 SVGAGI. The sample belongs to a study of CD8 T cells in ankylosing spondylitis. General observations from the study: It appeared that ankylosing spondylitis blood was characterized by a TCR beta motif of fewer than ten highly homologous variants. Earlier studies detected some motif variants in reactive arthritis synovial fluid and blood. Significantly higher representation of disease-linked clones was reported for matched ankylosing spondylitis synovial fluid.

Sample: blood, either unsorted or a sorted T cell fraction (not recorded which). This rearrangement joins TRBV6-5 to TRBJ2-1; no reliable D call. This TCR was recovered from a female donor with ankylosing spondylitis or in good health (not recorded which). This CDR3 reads CASSYSSPNEQFF. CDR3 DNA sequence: TGTGCCAGCAGTTACTCGTCTCCCAATGAGCAGTTCTTC.